The 16 T cell receptor beta chains below all came from one sample that was sequenced in a study of Ad26.COV2.S vaccination and SARS-CoV-2 variants. Assay: immunoSEQ multiplex PCR; the TCRdb copy retains only in-frame clones and omits some. The sample lists 350,000 to 400,000 clones; approximately 86% were seen once. As to treatment: roughly 18 received Ad26.COV2.S at low or high dose, single or two shots; roughly 5 received placebo; per-sample allocation not given. Sampling happened 63 days after the first vaccine or placebo injection. This sample comprised peripheral blood, obtained in a trial of Ad26.COV2.S vaccine versus placebo. The receptors shown here come from a person between 18 and 65 years old who received the Ad26.COV2.S COVID-19 vaccine or a placebo.

This chain uses TRBV19 with TRBJ2-2; D is unclear. This CDR3 is 14 amino acids long. Germline assignment: CDR1 LNHDA and CDR2 SQIVND (reference sequence). The ends were cut back, 1 base at V and 4 bases at J, with 7 bases in the middle. The CDR3 sequence is CASSIAVGTGELFF. The CDR3 DNA is TGTGCCAGTAGTATAGCAGTAGGCACCGGGGAGCTGTTTTTT.

The rearrangement links TRBV3-1 (or the pseudogene TRBV3-2) to TRBJ2-1; 10 bases map to TRBD2. Trimming removed 0 bases from V and 7 bases from J; junction bases left unmatched: 6. This CDR3 has 16 residues. Germline V gives CDR1 LGHDT, CDR2 YNNKEL (reference sequence). CDR3 sequence reads: CASSQEGASGGNEQFF. CDR3 in DNA: TGTGCCAGCAGCCAAGAGGGGGCTAGCGGGGGAAATGAGCAGTTCTTC.

V is TRBV5-1 and J is TRBJ2-7; tentatively, D is TRBD2 (5 bases). CDR3 length equals 13 residues. The germline V gene has CDR1 SGHRS and CDR2 YFSETQ. Trimming pared 6 bases from V and 1 base from J, leaving 11 bases between. The CDR3 DNA is TGCGCCAGCAACGAGGGCGCATCCTACGAGCAGTACTTC. Amino acid sequence: CASNEGASYEQYF.

The chain couples TRBV6-2 or TRBV6-3 to TRBJ1-5; D possibly corresponds to TRBD1 (5 bases). CDR3 length equals 11 residues. Germline V CDR1 and CDR2: MNHEY, SVGEGT. V was cut by 6 bases and J by 9 bases, with 9 bases left in between. The CDR3 loop reads CASSSGGPQHF. CDR3 DNA: TGTGCCAGCAGCTCCGGGGGGCCCCAGCATTTT.

The gene calls are TRBV10-3 and TRBJ1-6; a weak D match, TRBD1 (5 bases). V was pared by 6 bases and J by 7 bases, with 13 bases between. This CDR3 is built from 14 residues. Looked up from germline, CDR1 is ENHRY and CDR2 is SYGVKD. This CDR3 reads CAIRQGVRNSPLHF. CDR3 DNA: TGTGCCATCAGACAAGGGGTGAGAAATTCACCCCTCCACTTT.

The chain employs TRBV15 and TRBJ1-2; TRBD1 might be the D (5 bases). Germline CDR1 is LNHNV and CDR2 is YYDKDF (reference sequence). Trimming left V 5 bases short and J 8 bases short, with 12 bases between. CDR3 length: 12 amino acids. CDR3 region: CATSGARGGYTF. The DNA for the CDR3 is TGTGCCACCAGCGGGGCTCGGGGCGGCTACACCTTC.

The chain combines TRBV7-9 with TRBJ1-4; D not certain. CDR1 and CDR2 (germline): SEHNR, FQNEAQ (reference sequence). The CDR3 contains 14 residues. The V end was cut by 3 bases, the J end by 7 bases, with 12 bases between. This CDR3 reads CASSLAGKGEKLFF. The CDR3 nucleotides are TGTGCCAGCAGCTTGGCCGGGAAGGGTGAAAAACTGTTTTTT.

The chain uses TRBV4-3 and TRBJ1-4; D gene uncertain. Germline V gene data show CDR1 as LGHNA and CDR2 as YSLEER. The length of the CDR3 is 15 residues. V lost 0 bases and J lost 4, with 9 bases in between. In nucleotides, the CDR3 is TGCGCCAGCAGCCAAGATACACTATATAATGAAAAACTGTTTTTT. It specifies CASSQDTLYNEKLFF.

This clone was observed a handful of times. The chain links TRBV18 to TRBJ2-7; D unresolved. Germline CDR1 reads KGHSH; CDR2 reads LQKENI. The CDR3 is 12 residues long. The V and J ends lost 2 bases and 5 bases respectively, with 7 bases between them. Here the CDR3 reads CASSPAGDEQYF. CDR3 bases: TGTGCCAGCTCACCAGCAGGAGACGAGCAGTACTTC.

V usage is TRBV5-1 and J usage is TRBJ1-6; D is unresolved. Trimming pared 6 bases from V and 0 bases from J, leaving 7 bases between. In germline, CDR1 is SGHRS, CDR2 YFSETQ. This CDR3 has 14 amino acids. This CDR3 reads CASTESSYNSPLHF. CDR3 sequence (DNA): TGCGCCAGCACCGAGAGCTCCTATAATTCACCCCTCCACTTT.

The J gene is TRBJ1-2, the V gene TRBV4-2; D unresolved. This CDR3 spans 15 amino acids. Trimming stripped 0 bases from V and 2 bases from J, with 10 bases between. Germline values: CDR1 LGHNA, CDR2 YNFKEQ. As DNA, the CDR3 is TGTGCCAGCAGCCAAGATATTTTACAGAACTATGGCTACACCTTC. Translating it yields CASSQDILQNYGYTF.

This rearrangement joins TRBV6-5 to TRBJ2-6; D gene unclear. In germline, CDR1 is MNHEY, CDR2 SVGAGI. Trimming took off 0 bases at V and 0 bases at J, with 3 bases between the two ends. CDR3 length equals 15 residues. CDR3 DNA: TGTGCCAGCAGTTACTCGGACTCTGGGGCCAACGTCCTGACTTTC. This gives the protein CASSYSDSGANVLTF.

The chain links TRBV25-1 to TRBJ1-2; no definite D call. CDR3 size: 15 residues. The germline CDR1 and CDR2 sequences are MGHDK and SYGVNS. Trimming shortened V by 8 bases and J by 4 bases, and 20 bases separated the two germline ends. CDR3 protein: CASSPSGVPSYGYTF. Here the CDR3 DNA reads TGTGCCAGCTCGCCCTCGGGAGTCCCCTCCTATGGCTACACCTTC.

This chain connects TRBV5-5 to TRBJ1-2; the D gene is possibly TRBD1 (6 bases). Trimming removed 4 bases from V and 11 bases from J, with 21 bases in between. Per the germline V gene, CDR1 is SGHKS and CDR2 is YYEKEE (reference sequence). The CDR3 length is 14 residues. The CDR3 DNA sequence: TGTGCCAGCAGCAGCGCCTACGACAGGTTAGGGTACACCTTC. Its protein is CASSSAYDRLGYTF.

The sample holds a few counts of this clone. This sequence joins TRBV27 and TRBJ2-7, with TRBD2 as a possible D gene (5 bases). The CDR3 contains 14 residues. The V end was cut by 5 bases, the J end by 5 bases, with 16 bases between. Germline V gives CDR1 MNHEY, CDR2 SMNVEV (reference sequence). As DNA, the CDR3 is TGTGCCAGCAGTCACCTCGGGGATCGGGACGAGCAGTACTTC. It yields the protein CASSHLGDRDEQYF.

The chain carries TRBV30 and TRBJ1-5; weak D call: TRBD1 (5 bases). V was cut by 0 bases and J by 9 bases, with 12 bases left in between. CDR3 length: 13 amino acids. Looked up from germline, CDR1 is GTSNPN and CDR2 is SVGIG (reference sequence). The DNA for the CDR3 is TGTGCCTGGAGTGTCCAGGGATTTGCGCCCCAGCATTTT. Amino acids: CAWSVQGFAPQHF.